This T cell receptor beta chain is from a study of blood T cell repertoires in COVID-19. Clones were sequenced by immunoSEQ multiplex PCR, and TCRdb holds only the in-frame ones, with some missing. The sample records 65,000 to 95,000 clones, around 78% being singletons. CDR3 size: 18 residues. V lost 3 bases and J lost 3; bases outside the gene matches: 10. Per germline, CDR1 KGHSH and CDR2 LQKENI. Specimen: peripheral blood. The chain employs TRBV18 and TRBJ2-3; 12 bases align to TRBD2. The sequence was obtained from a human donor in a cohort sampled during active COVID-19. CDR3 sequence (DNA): TGTGCCAGCTCACCCGGCCTGACTAGCGGGAGTTTAACAGATACGCAGTATTTT. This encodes CASSPGLTSGSLTDTQYF.